Presented here are 23 T cell receptor beta chains from one specimen sequenced in a study of CD8 T cells in ankylosing spondylitis. One entry per CDR3 protein, called by TCRdb with MiXCR from the 5' RACE reads. The sample gives some 100,000 distinct CDR3 sequences, about 8% of which show up once; about a tenth is in the top ten. The sequenced sample was blood, either unsorted or a sorted T cell fraction (not recorded which). The receptor set was obtained from a male donor with ankylosing spondylitis or in good health (not recorded which).

This clonotype appeared many times. The chain employs TRBV5-1 and TRBJ1-2; no clear D. The CDR3 is made up of 14 amino acids. Trimming pared 0 bases from V and 4 bases from J, leaving 10 bases between. Germline V gives CDR1 SGHRS, CDR2 YFSETQ. CDR3 in DNA: TGCGCCAGCAGCTTGGAGTTTAGCGGCTATGGCTACACCTTC. It yields the protein CASSLEFSGYGYTF.

In this sample, this clonotype turned up many times. The rearrangement links TRBV12-3 or TRBV12-4 to TRBJ2-1; 10 positions agree with TRBD1. The CDR3 is made up of 16 amino acids. The V and J ends lost 3 bases and 3 bases, in that order; junction bases with no gene match: 5. This CDR3 is CASSFGTGVIYNEQFF. The CDR3 DNA sequence: TGTGCCAGCAGTTTCGGGACAGGGGTAATCTACAATGAGCAGTTCTTC.

This clonotype was detected only a few times. The chain is built from TRBV7-3 and TRBJ2-1, with 14 bases that match TRBD2. The CDR3 runs 15 residues. V shed 5 bases and J 6 bases; nucleotides not matched to a gene: 3. The germline V gene has CDR1 SGHTA and CDR2 FQGTGA. The CDR3 spells CASSQGLAGVNEQFF. The CDR3 bases are TGTGCCAGCAGCCAGGGACTAGCGGGAGTCAATGAGCAGTTCTTC.

Points on this clonotype: The junction departs from the called germline gene at one end, perhaps through a read error. The CDR3 loop reads CSVTGGEDYGHTF. CDR3 nucleotide sequence: TGCAGCGTAACAGGGGGCGAGGACTATGGCCACACCTTC. The rearrangement joins TRBV29-1 to TRBJ1-2; 9 bases fit TRBD1. Germline CDR1 SQVTM, CDR2 ANQGSEA. This CDR3 contains 13 residues.

This clonotype was detected ten times or more. The CDR3 nucleotides read TGTGCCAGCAGCTTAGAGGGACTAGCGACCCAAAAGCAGTTCTTC. Its translation is CASSLEGLATQKQFF. The chain carries TRBV7-2 and TRBJ2-1; 10 positions agree with TRBD2. Germline trimming cut 1 base from V and 11 bases from J; bases unmatched to any gene: 8. The CDR3 is 15 amino acids. From germline, CDR1 is SGHTA and CDR2 FQGNSA.

This clonotype was counted ten times or more. This rearrangement joins TRBV11-1 to TRBJ2-1, with no clear D. Germline lookup yields CDR1 SGHAT and CDR2 FQDESV (reference sequence). V was shortened by 1 base and J by 1 base, with 23 bases between the two germline ends. This CDR3 spans 20 amino acids. In DNA form, the CDR3 reads TGTGCCAGCAGCTTAGGAGGTTCCCACGCTCGTCTAGGGTCCTACAATGAGCAGTTCTTC. Its protein product is CASSLGGSHARLGSYNEQFF.

This clonotype was seen ten or more times. The chain uses TRBV12-3 or TRBV12-4 and TRBJ1-1; TRBD1 matches at 8 bases. Trimming at V came to 1 base and at J to 1 base, leaving 5 bases not matched to a gene. This CDR3 is 16 amino acids long. CDR3 bases: TGTGCCAGCAGTTTAGGGCCCGGGACAGGGAACACTGAAGCTTTCTTT. This translates into CASSLGPGTGNTEAFF.

The sample holds many counts of this clonotype. V is TRBV20-1 and J is TRBJ2-1; TRBD2 might be the D (7 bases). CDR1 DFQATT and CDR2 SNEGSKA come from the germline V gene (reference sequence). The CDR3 sequence is 15 residues long. V was pared by 1 base and J by 5 bases, with 15 bases between. Here the CDR3 reads CSARVARGLNNEQFF. The CDR3 nucleotides are TGCAGTGCTAGAGTAGCGCGGGGGCTTAACAATGAGCAGTTCTTC.

This clonotype was counted at least ten times. This chain connects TRBV10-3 to TRBJ2-2, with 7 bases aligning to TRBD2. J gave up 6 bases and V 3 bases, and 7 bases lay outside the gene matches. Germline V gene lookup returns CDR1 ENHRY and CDR2 SYGVKD. The CDR3 has 15 amino acids. This CDR3 reads CAISDGSGQSGELFF. CDR3 nucleotides: TGTGCCATCAGTGACGGTAGCGGGCAATCCGGGGAGCTGTTTTTT.

This clonotype was recorded many times. This sequence joins TRBV10-3 and TRBJ2-3, with D maybe TRBD2 (6 bases). V was pared by 6 bases and J by 3 bases, with 16 bases between. The CDR3 covers 15 residues. CDR1 and CDR2 from the germline V gene are ENHRY and SYGVKD. CDR3 loop: CAIRAPEGLTDTQYF. The CDR3 DNA sequence: TGTGCCATCAGAGCCCCGGAGGGTCTGACAGATACGCAGTATTTT.

This clonotype has just a few counts. As DNA, the CDR3 is TGTGCCAGCAGCCACTTTCTCCCCGGGACTAGCGGGGTGGCTGAGCAGTTCTTC. Its translation: CASSHFLPGTSGVAEQFF. The rearrangement links TRBV14 to TRBJ2-1; 13 bases map to TRBD2. The CDR3 length is 18 residues. V lost 3 bases to trimming and J lost 9 bases; unmatched junction nucleotides: 14. The germline V gene has CDR1 SGHDN and CDR2 FVKESK.

For the CDR3, the DNA is TGTGCCAGCAGCCAGAAGAAGACGGGAGAAGCCTACGAGCAGTACTTC. Translated: CASSQKKTGEAYEQYF. This rearrangement joins TRBV14 to TRBJ2-7; the D gene is possibly TRBD2 (6 bases). The ends were cut back, 3 bases at V and 2 bases at J, with 17 bases in the middle. Germline V gene lookup returns CDR1 SGHDN and CDR2 FVKESK. The CDR3 spans 16 residues.

Many counts were recorded for this clonotype. This chain joins TRBV20-1 and TRBJ1-3; D uncertain. Trimming left V 3 bases short and J 5 bases short, with 11 bases between. The CDR3 covers 13 residues. CDR1 is DFQATT and CDR2 is SNEGSKA in the germline V gene (reference sequence). CDR3 protein: CSARPGIRNTIYF. The CDR3 region has the DNA TGCAGTGCTAGGCCGGGGATCCGAAACACCATATATTTT.

Ten or more counts support this clonotype. The rearrangement uses TRBV20-1 and TRBJ2-7, with TRBD2 matching 11 bases. There are 13 residues in the CDR3. Germline values: CDR1 DFQATT, CDR2 SNEGSKA (reference sequence). J gave up 6 bases and V 6 bases, and 7 bases lay outside the gene matches. In DNA, the CDR3 is TGCAGTGCAACCTCTAGCGGGGGGATCGAGCAGTACTTC. This translates into CSATSSGGIEQYF.

This clonotype was observed many times. This rearrangement joins TRBV20-1 to TRBJ1-5; D unclear. In germline, CDR1 is DFQATT, CDR2 SNEGSKA (reference sequence). The CDR3 totals 14 residues. The V and J ends lost 0 bases and 5 bases respectively, with 11 bases between them. The CDR3, as DNA: TGCAGTGCTAGAGAAGGAGGGTTGCATCAGCCCCAGCATTTT. Translation: CSAREGGLHQPQHF.

This clonotype occurred many times. V is TRBV5-1 and J is TRBJ2-3; 10 positions agree with TRBD2. V lost 5 bases and J lost 7; bases outside the gene matches: 13. The CDR3 loop spans 16 amino acids. Germline V CDR1 and CDR2: SGHRS, YFSETQ. CDR3 in DNA: TGCGCCAGCAGTAGTCTAGCGGGAGTGGTTGGACATACGCAGTATTTT. It translates to CASSSLAGVVGHTQYF.

In its sample, this clonotype was seen many times. The chain combines TRBV7-9 with TRBJ2-6; D remains ambiguous. CDR3 length: 18 residues. Germline CDR1 reads SEHNR; CDR2 reads FQNEAQ (reference sequence). V shed 1 base and J shed 0 bases, with 13 bases lying between them. The CDR3 nucleotides read TGTGCCAGCAGCTTAGTGGGAAGGGCCCACTCTGGGGCCAACGTCCTGACTTTC. Its translation is CASSLVGRAHSGANVLTF.

This clonotype was observed many times. The chain combines TRBV20-1 with TRBJ2-1; D unclear. The ends were cut back, 0 bases at V and 6 bases at J, with 6 bases in the middle. Germline V gene sequence: CDR1 DFQATT, CDR2 SNEGSKA (reference sequence). This CDR3 comprises 12 residues. The CDR3 loop is CSAREDGNEQFF. For the CDR3, the DNA is TGCAGTGCTAGAGAGGACGGCAATGAGCAGTTCTTC.

V is TRBV5-5 and J is TRBJ1-2; D gene unclear. Germline CDR1 and CDR2: SGHKS and YYEKEE (reference sequence). This CDR3 contains 11 residues. V was pared by 1 base and J by 8 bases, with 6 bases between. Here the CDR3 DNA reads TGTGCCAGCAGCTTGTTCCGCGGCTACACCTTC. Its translation: CASSLFRGYTF.

The table lists this clonotype with many counts. J is TRBJ2-1 and V is TRBV10-3; D might be TRBD1 or TRBD2, each matching 5 bases. CDR3 size: 18 residues. The germline gives CDR1 ENHRY, CDR2 SYGVKD. V was shortened by 5 bases and J by 9 bases, with 29 bases between the two germline ends. This CDR3 reads CAISTRPRRKGSVGEQFF. The CDR3 nucleotides read TGTGCCATCAGTACCCGACCTCGTAGGAAGGGGAGCGTCGGTGAGCAGTTCTTC.

This clonotype was counted many times. The V and J genes are TRBV7-2 and TRBJ2-7; TRBD2 matches 8 bases. This CDR3 is 15 amino acids long. J lost 0 bases, V lost 5 bases, and 6 bases had no gene match. Germline assignment: CDR1 SGHTA and CDR2 FQGNSA. CDR3 sequence reads: CASSRASGSSYEQYF. Here the CDR3 DNA reads TGTGCCAGCAGCCGGGCCAGCGGGAGCTCCTACGAGCAGTACTTC.

There are many counts of this clonotype. The chain joins TRBV29-1 to TRBJ2-1; 9 bases fit TRBD2. Trimming cost V 3 bases and J 8 bases; bases outside gene matches: 8. This CDR3 has 14 residues. Germline V CDR1 and CDR2: SQVTM, ANQGSEA. The CDR3 reads CSVDRSGSADEQFF. CDR3 in DNA: TGCAGCGTTGATCGTAGCGGGAGTGCCGATGAGCAGTTCTTC.

This clonotype was seen at least ten times. The V gene is TRBV20-1, the J gene TRBJ1-1; TRBD1 matches 7 bases. The CDR3 runs 13 residues. CDR1 is DFQATT and CDR2 is SNEGSKA in the germline V gene (reference sequence). Losses at the gene ends were 1 base for V and 6 bases for J; bases not matched to a gene: 5. DNA of the CDR3: TGCAGTGCTAGAGCAACAGGGGTTCCTGAAGCTTTCTTT. It specifies CSARATGVPEAFF.